This TCR beta chain comes out of a study of T cell responses to AZD1222 COVID-19 vaccine (dated by TCRdb to the early 2020s). Looking at the study overall: AZD1222 recipients whose second dose came at about 4 weeks and those whose second dose came at about 12 weeks were combined into one group, since spike-specific TCR depth and breadth did not differ between the two schedules. TCR sequencing was performed for 233 trial participants, of whom 200 to 220 were given two doses of AZD1222 and approximately 26 were given two doses of MenACWY control vaccine. Trial participants were enrolled by age into subgroups of 18-55, 56-69 and 70-plus years, and roughly 160, 29 and 62 TCR-sequenced participants, respectively, were included in these subgroups. The research as a whole found: Nearly half of unique spike-specific TCRs reportedly recognized epitopes outside regions mutated in the B.1.351 and B.1.1.7 variants. Because no day 14 peak-response samples were available, the repertoires could be characterized only after the peak T cell response. After two AZD1222 doses, both the breadth and the depth of spike-specific TCRs were significantly higher than at day 0 and than in MenACWY recipients. The vaccine-associated CD4 TCRs covered the entire spike protein, and the dominant responses fell in regions 160-218 and 743-854. Only five or six AZD1222 recipients were SARS-CoV-2 seropositive at baseline, limiting conclusions about previously exposed vaccinees. The 56-69-year group was small, and its depth increase did not reach significance, likely because of low power. Participants were mostly white British and included more females than males, and it was suggested by the authors that clonal diversity may have been underestimated.

The sample's time point label is to be understood as: baseline before first vaccination. Vaccinee samples came from UK trials COV001 and COV002, including a single-blind randomized controlled phase 2/3 trial of AZD1222 (ChAdOx1 nCoV-19) in healthy adults. For TCRbeta chain sequencing, PBMC samples from trial participants were taken at day 0 and at day 28 after the second dose. On this clone itself: Its recognized antigen is unknown. Per-base quality was not reported, and no clone a single base away is much larger than it.

The CDR3 regions of human TCRbeta chains were analyzed by immunosequencing. On the authors' methods: TCRs in the repertoires were compared against a reference library of SARS-CoV-2-specific TCRs that had been generated with the MIRA antigen-specificity platform. Breadth was defined as the fraction of unique TCRs that were SARS-CoV-2-associated, and depth was defined as the fraction of total T cells that were SARS-CoV-2-associated. Using the MIRA data, each spike-specific TCR was mapped to the spike region that the TCR reacts to and placed in a CD4 or CD8 class. Log10-transformed breadth and depth values were compared by one-way ANOVA with Sidak's multiple comparisons tests. Entries here come from immuneACCESS through TCRdb and include only in-frame sequences with V and J called. Some clones fail to appear in such tables; in the studies checked, an unresolved V gene covers under half of the shortfall, and the cause of the remainder is unknown. D and trimming were read from the DNA, whereas the V and J calls and clone size are those reported in that table. This sample comprises about 130,000 clones, just over 90% of them detected only once. The ten largest clones capture less than 2% of the sample.

Here V drops 6 bases and J drops 3 bases, and the junction holds 5 bases not matched to any gene. The CDR3, cysteine through phenylalanine, is 14 amino acids long. Kept here is only the CDR3 DNA, which spans 42 bases and is read in frame from base 1. Looking up the germline V gene (reference sequence) yields CDR1 WNHNN and CDR2 SYGVQD. The V and J segments used are TRBV10-1 and TRBJ2-7, and 10 junction bases match TRBD1. The sequenced sample was peripheral blood, obtained on day 0 of AZD1222 vaccination. The TCR sequence derives from an adult in good health. The CDR3 protein: CASRRDRGHYEQYF. DNA sequence: TGCGCCAGCAGGAGGGACAGGGGACACTACGAGCAGTACTTC.